Below are 27 T cell receptor beta chains sequenced from a single sample in a study of beta chain features in type 1 diabetes. Sequenced material consisted of expressed TCRB transcripts (all of the isolated RNA was reverse transcribed). Sequencing was performed with immunoSEQ multiplex PCR; in TCRdb, only in-frame clones are kept and a portion is missing. The table includes 390,000 or so clones, around 13% detected once. The sequenced material came from naive CD4+ T cells from blood. The source of these receptors is a man younger than 45 in good health.

This clone was counted between two and nine times. The J gene is TRBJ2-3, the V gene TRBV4-3, with D perhaps TRBD2 (6 bases). The CDR3 covers 15 residues. From germline, CDR1 is LGHNA and CDR2 YSLEER. The ends were cut back, 4 bases at V and 6 bases at J, with 17 bases in the middle. CDR3 in DNA: TGCGCCAGCAGCCCTGGGACTTATCGATCGGATACGCAGTATTTT. It is translated as CASSPGTYRSDTQYF.

The chain is built from TRBV18 and TRBJ1-1, with D possibly matching TRBD1 (6 bases). Germline loops: CDR1 KGHSH, CDR2 LQKENI. The V end was cut by 6 bases, the J end by 1 base, with 9 bases between. The CDR3 has 13 amino acids. The CDR3 coding sequence is TGTGCCAGCTCGGGACAAAGGAACACTGAAGCTTTCTTT. Translated: CASSGQRNTEAFF. Complete variable domain (other parts from reference TRBV18 and TRBJ1-1): NAGVMQNPRHLVRRRGQEARLRCSPMKGHSHVYWYRQLPEEGLKFMVYLQKENIIDESGMPKERFSAEFPKEGPSILRIQQVVRGDSAAYFCASSGQRNTEAFFGQGTRLTVV.

This chain links TRBV4-2 with TRBJ2-1; 14 positions agree with TRBD2. CDR3 length: 19 amino acids. The J segment lost 7 bases and the V segment lost 0 bases, leaving 11 bases of the junction unmatched. Germline assignment: CDR1 LGHNA and CDR2 YNFKEQ. The CDR3 sequence is CASSQDATSGRAFDNEQFF. CDR3 sequence (DNA): TGTGCCAGCAGCCAAGATGCGACTAGCGGGAGGGCCTTTGATAATGAGCAGTTCTTC.

This clone appeared a few times. The CDR3 sequence: CATSRDRGGNTEAFF. DNA of the CDR3: TGTGCCACCAGCAGGGACAGGGGAGGGAACACTGAAGCTTTCTTT. The chain recombines TRBV15 with TRBJ1-1, with 9 bases that match TRBD1. CDR1 and CDR2 from the germline V gene are LNHNV and YYDKDF (reference sequence). The V gene end was trimmed by 3 bases and the J gene end by 1 base; junction bases not matched to a gene: 3. The CDR3 has 15 residues.

This clone was detected once. The chain carries TRBV6-6 and TRBJ1-1; D call uncertain. The CDR3 runs to 14 residues. Germline V CDR1 and CDR2: MNHNY, SVGAGI (reference sequence). The ends were cut back, 0 bases at V and 5 bases at J, with 10 bases in the middle. In DNA form, the CDR3 reads TGTGCCAGCAGTTACTCGAGAGGGAATACTGAAGCTTTCTTT. Translating it yields CASSYSRGNTEAFF.

The chain is built from TRBV7-3 and TRBJ1-3; 8 bases match TRBD1. CDR1 SGHTA and CDR2 FQGTGA come from the germline V gene. V shed 5 bases, J shed 0 bases, and the junction held 6 bases outside the gene matches. There are 16 residues in the CDR3. In DNA, the CDR3 is TGTGCCAGCAGCACGTGGGACAGGCTCTCTGGAAACACCATATATTTT. Amino acid sequence: CASSTWDRLSGNTIYF.

This clone has more than one count but fewer than ten. The chain couples TRBV28 to TRBJ1-1; tentatively, D is TRBD1 (5 bases). The CDR3 runs 13 residues. Germline CDR1 and CDR2: MDHEN and SYDVKM. Deletions cut 6 bases from V and 0 bases from J, with 8 bases between. CDR3: CASRGVMNTEAFF. CDR3 DNA: TGTGCCAGCAGGGGGGTCATGAACACTGAAGCTTTCTTT.

This clone has at least ten counts. V and J are TRBV5-6 and TRBJ2-7, with 9 bases that match TRBD1. This CDR3 contains 17 residues. In germline, CDR1 is SGHDT, CDR2 YYEEEE. V was clipped by 4 bases and J by 1 base; unmatched bases: 12. CDR3 DNA: TGTGCCAGCAGCCTCCCGCTCGGACAGGGGAATTCCTACGAGCAGTACGTC. Its protein is CASSLPLGQGNSYEQYV.

The DNA of the CDR3 is TGTGCCAGCGTACTGGGGGATACGCAGTATTTT. Protein sequence: CASVLGDTQYF. The rearrangement uses TRBV11-3 and TRBJ2-3; D is unresolved. CDR1 and CDR2 from the germline V gene are SGHNT and YENEEA. The V and J ends lost 8 bases and 6 bases respectively, with 9 bases between them. The CDR3 extends over 11 amino acids.

The CDR3 here is CASGPDRSSYNEQFF. The CDR3 region has the DNA TGTGCCAGCGGCCCAGACAGGAGCTCCTACAATGAGCAGTTCTTC. This sequence joins TRBV2 and TRBJ2-1; a weak D match, TRBD1 (6 bases). The V end was cut by 8 bases, the J end by 0 bases, with 14 bases between. Germline V CDR1 and CDR2: SNHLY, FYNNEI. The CDR3 sequence is 15 residues long.

This clone was seen only a few times. The genes are TRBV11-2 and TRBJ2-3; 8 nucleotides agree with TRBD2. J gave up 5 bases and V 2 bases, and 6 bases lay outside the gene matches. The CDR3 totals 15 residues. CDR1 and CDR2 from the germline V gene are SGHAT and FQNNGV. CDR3 amino acids: CASSLMWTSRDTQYF. The DNA for the CDR3 is TGTGCCAGCAGCTTAATGTGGACTAGCCGAGATACGCAGTATTTT.

This clone appeared a few times. The J gene is TRBJ2-2, the V gene TRBV5-1; 8 bases match TRBD2. In germline, CDR1 is SGHRS, CDR2 YFSETQ. After removal of 7 bases from V and 1 base from J, the junction contained 3 bases not matched to a gene. There are 14 residues in the CDR3. The CDR3 is CASALAGNTGELFF. The CDR3 nucleotides read TGCGCCAGCGCCCTAGCGGGGAACACCGGGGAGCTGTTTTTT.

This chain connects TRBV25-1 to TRBJ2-1; D might be TRBD2 (6 bases). Trimming took 2 bases from V and 10 from J, leaving 12 bases between them. The CDR3 is 13 residues long. Germline CDR1 MGHDK, CDR2 SYGVNS. The CDR3 sequence is CASSETVAGEQFF. CDR3 sequence (DNA): TGTGCCAGCAGTGAAACCGTGGCGGGAGAGCAGTTCTTC.

This clone was observed a handful of times. The chain uses TRBV21-1 and TRBJ2-7; TRBD1 reflects the table's D call only, with no check against the DNA. TRBV21-1 is annotated as a pseudogene. The CDR3 has 14 amino acids. Here the CDR3 reads CASRPPGQRHEQYV. The CDR3 bases are TGTGCCAGCCGCCCCCCCGGACAGCGTCACGAGCAGTACGTC.

V is TRBV10-3 and J is TRBJ2-2; tentative D call: TRBD1 (5 bases). V was shortened by 3 bases and J by 3 bases, with 8 bases between the two germline ends. Germline CDR1 is ENHRY and CDR2 is SYGVKD. The CDR3 is 14 residues long. The CDR3 DNA follows: TGTGCCATCAGTGATGTACAGGACACCGGGGAGCTGTTTTTT. Encoded protein: CAISDVQDTGELFF.

This clone was counted only a few times. This chain connects TRBV6-6 to TRBJ1-2; TRBD1 might be the D (5 bases). With 6 bases removed from V and 6 bases from J, the gap between germline ends came to 14 bases. This CDR3 spans 13 amino acids. Germline V gene sequence: CDR1 MNHNY, CDR2 SVGAGI (reference sequence). The CDR3 DNA is TGTGCCAGCAGAAACCTTGGAGGGGATGGCTACACCTTC. As protein: CASRNLGGDGYTF.

This clone was counted between two and nine times. The J gene is TRBJ2-4, the V gene TRBV19; D is perhaps TRBD1 (5 bases). The CDR3 is 15 amino acids. V shed 6 bases and J shed 0 bases, with 12 bases lying between them. Looked up from germline, CDR1 is LNHDA and CDR2 is SQIVND (reference sequence). CDR3 coding DNA: TGTGCCAGTAGCCCGACAGCGCTAGCCAAAAACATTCAGTACTTC. This gives the protein CASSPTALAKNIQYF.

The rearrangement joins TRBV18 to TRBJ2-3, with 12 bases lining up with TRBD2. This CDR3 spans 16 amino acids. V was clipped by 6 bases and J by 3 bases; unmatched bases: 7. Germline V gene sequence: CDR1 KGHSH, CDR2 LQKENI. Here the CDR3 DNA reads TGTGCCAGCTCCCCCCCACTAGCGGGAGGAACAGATACGCAGTATTTT. Translation gives CASSPPLAGGTDTQYF. Drawing the rest from reference TRBV18 and TRBJ2-3, the complete variable domain is NAGVMQNPRHLVRRRGQEARLRCSPMKGHSHVYWYRQLPEEGLKFMVYLQKENIIDESGMPKERFSAEFPKEGPSILRIQQVVRGDSAAYFCASSPPLAGGTDTQYFGPGTRLTVL.

This clone was observed a handful of times. This chain uses TRBV4-3 with TRBJ1-2; D perhaps matches TRBD1 (5 bases). Germline V gene sequence: CDR1 LGHNA, CDR2 YSLEER. The ends were cut back, 3 bases at V and 0 bases at J, with 17 bases in the middle. CDR3 length equals 17 residues. In nucleotides, the CDR3 is TGCGCCAGCAGCCAGTTCGACAGCTTTGTTACTAACTATGGCTACACCTTC. This gives the protein CASSQFDSFVTNYGYTF.

This clone has a handful of counts. The chain employs TRBV2 and TRBJ2-1; 12 positions agree with TRBD2. Germline V gene data show CDR1 as SNHLY and CDR2 as FYNNEI. The junction had 7 bases not matched to a gene; V was cut back by 4 bases and J by 9 bases. CDR3 length: 15 residues. Here the CDR3 reads CASSVAGTSGFEQFF. CDR3 nucleotides: TGTGCCAGCAGTGTCGCCGGGACTAGCGGGTTTGAGCAGTTCTTC. The variable domain in full, with the rest retrieved from reference TRBV2 and TRBJ2-1, is EPEVTQTPSHQVTQMGQEVILRCVPISNHLYFYWYRQILGQKVEFLVSFYNNEISEKSEIFDDQFSVERPDGSNFTLKIRSTKLEDSAMYFCASSVAGTSGFEQFFGPGTRLTVL.

The chain joins TRBV4-1 to TRBJ2-7; D not certain. The CDR3 is made up of 14 amino acids. Trimming took 0 bases from V and 6 from J, leaving 12 bases between them. The V gene's germline CDR1 is MGHRA and CDR2 YSYEKL. This chain's CDR3 is CASSQDMAQGEQYV. The CDR3 nucleotides read TGCGCCAGCAGCCAAGATATGGCCCAAGGCGAGCAGTACGTC.

Turning to this clone: Other DNA sequences from this sample encode an identical CDR3 as well. V gene TRBV7-9 combines with J gene TRBJ2-7; D unresolved. V lost 5 bases, J lost 0 bases, and 5 bases lay in between. The CDR3 sequence is 12 residues long. Germline CDR1 reads SEHNR; CDR2 reads FQNEAQ (reference sequence). In nucleotides, the CDR3 is TGTGCCAGCAGCCGGAGCTCCTACGAGCAGTACTTC. Encoded protein: CASSRSSYEQYF.

The genes are TRBV6-4 and TRBJ2-2; 11 positions agree with TRBD1. With 10 bases clipped from V and 7 bases from J, the junction kept 14 bases outside the gene matches. Per the germline V gene, CDR1 is MRHNA and CDR2 is SNTAGT. The CDR3 contains 16 residues. The CDR3 sequence: CANLLWDRGINGELFF. CDR3 DNA: TGTGCCAACCTGTTATGGGACAGGGGGATCAACGGGGAGCTGTTTTTT.

This clone was counted between two and nine times. The chain joins TRBV2 to TRBJ2-7, with D perhaps matching TRBD2 (5 bases). The V end lost 6 bases, the J end lost 4 bases, and 10 bases lay between the germline ends. Germline loops: CDR1 SNHLY, CDR2 FYNNEI. This CDR3 is built from 12 residues. In DNA form, the CDR3 reads TGTGCCAGCAGAACCACTAGTTACGAGCAGTACTTC. It translates to CASRTTSYEQYF.

A few counts support this clone. This chain uses TRBV30 with TRBJ1-2; a possible D gene is TRBD1 (5 bases). The CDR3 sequence is 13 residues long. V dropped 3 bases and J dropped 2 bases, with 10 bases sitting between them. Germline lookup yields CDR1 GTSNPN and CDR2 SVGIG (reference sequence). The CDR3 region is CAWRWGVNYGYTF. CDR3 in DNA: TGTGCCTGGAGATGGGGGGTGAACTATGGCTACACCTTC.

This clone has more than one count but fewer than ten. The chain carries TRBV9 and TRBJ2-3; 8 bases fit TRBD2. CDR1 and CDR2 from the germline V gene are SGDLS and YYNGEE. The CDR3 consists of 16 residues. With V trimmed by 2 bases and J by 1 base, 6 bases remained unmatched. CDR3 sequence reads: CASSVQSGSGTDTQYF. In DNA form, the CDR3 reads TGTGCCAGCAGCGTCCAAAGCGGGAGCGGCACAGATACGCAGTATTTT.

The rearrangement links TRBV19 to TRBJ1-2; D is uncertain. V lost 4 bases and J 1 base, leaving 7 bases between the germline ends. The V gene's germline CDR1 is LNHDA and CDR2 SQIVND (reference sequence). The CDR3 is 13 residues long. The CDR3 DNA follows: TGTGCCAGTAGTAATTTGGGTAACTATGGCTACACCTTC. Translated, it gives CASSNLGNYGYTF.